This T cell receptor (beta chain) was sequenced during a study of PD-1 blockade in classical Hodgkin lymphoma (dated by TCRdb to the early 2020s). For context, the study as a whole: Nivolumab dosing was 3 mg/kg intravenously every 2 weeks, continuing until either disease progression or unacceptable toxicity. The study used TCR beta sequencing and CyTOF to define a peripheral blood immune signature of response to PD-1 blockade in classical Hodgkin lymphoma.

The CDR3 covers 14 residues, taking in both the cysteine and the phenylalanine. The kept DNA is CDR3 alone, 42 bases in frame from the first base. According to the germline V gene, CDR1 reads SGHTA and CDR2 reads FQGNSA. V sheds 5 bases and J sheds 4 bases, leaving 14 bases between their ends. The Qiagen DNeasy kit was used to extract genomic DNA from unsorted PBMCs and from the negatively selected CD4+ and CD8+ fractions. Amplification of TCR beta CDR3 regions was done by immunoSEQ multiplex PCR with primers that anneal to V and J segments. Amplification bias was minimized using a synthetic immune receptor repertoire, and residual bias was removed computationally after sequencing. The source study handled its data this way. Custom Python scripts were used to quantify repertoire diversity as the Shannon entropy index. Unsorted, CD4+ and CD8+ repertoires were analyzed separately, except in combined analyses where CD4+ and CD8+ sequences were merged in silico. A clone counted as expanded when the clone's frequency after treatment rose at least 2-fold relative to C1D1, and clones undetected at baseline were given a pseudocount of 0.5. Singleton clones were defined as clones with 0 or 1 copy at C1D1, and non-singleton clones were defined as clones with 2 or more copies. By matching protein sequences in sorted samples from the same patient, clones expanded in unsorted samples were annotated as CD4+, CD8+ or unknown. Wilcoxon tests on paired samples were used to test changes in diversity from C1D1 to C4D1. TCRdb obtained this table from immuneACCESS and retained in-frame rearrangements with V and J assigned. These tables miss some clones; where compared with another copy, unresolved V genes account for less than half of the shortfall, and the remainder is unexplained. V, J and clone size are taken as reported in that table, and D and trimming were inferred from the DNA itself. The table for this sample lists 15,000 to 20,000 clones; roughly 80% of them were counted only once. Around 2.4% of the sample lies in the top ten.

Taken with the paper, the label for time point translates to: cycle 4 day 1 (C4D1), after 6 weeks of nivolumab. Every trial patient had relapsed following autologous stem cell transplantation, and prior brentuximab vedotin exposure was what differed among cohorts A, B and C. A Miltenyi CD4+ T cell isolation kit was used for magnetic negative selection to purify CD4+ T cells from thawed PBMCs. The trial cohort comprised some 60 patients with relapsed/refractory classical Hodgkin lymphoma whose best overall responses were complete response, partial response or progressive disease. Trial patients were treated with single-agent nivolumab in the multi-cohort phase II CheckMate 205 trial. Best overall response was determined by an independent review committee according to the 2007 International Working Group response criteria. PBMCs from the trial were collected at three points: immediately before nivolumab initiation (C1D1), and during therapy at cycle 2 day 1 and cycle 4 day 1. After peripheral blood was drawn into 8 mL Vacutainer Cell Preparation Tubes, PBMCs were isolated by centrifugation and then cryopreserved. Purified CD4+ and CD8+ fractions were prepared only for cases in which an additional PBMC sample was available. On LS columns in a quadroMACS separator, the magnetically labelled cells were depleted, and the flow-through was collected as the purified fraction.

Findings and caveats that apply to the study as a whole: The study was limited to a single clinical trial cohort, and causes of repertoire differences, possibly disease activity or prior therapy, remained undefined. Among trial patients, those achieving complete response had baseline diversity similar to that of newly diagnosed patients, while diversity was significantly lower in partial responders and progressors. CD4+ but not CD8+ TCR diversity rose significantly by C4D1 (p=0.0027 vs p=0.16), most apparent in complete responders (p=0.02). Baseline TCR diversity was reported as lower in newly diagnosed patients than in healthy donors, and lower still in relapsed/refractory patients. Diversity was lower in patients who began nivolumab less than 1 year after ASCT, so these patients were left out of later analyses to avoid confounding by immune reconstitution.

This clone was counted between two and nine times. Its binding antigen is unknown. Base-call qualities are not available, and no considerably larger clone is one nucleotide away. This sample comprised CD4+ T cells from blood, obtained before the fourth cycle of nivolumab. The receptor's source is a human donor with classical Hodgkin lymphoma. This receptor chain uses TRBV7-2 and TRBJ1-1, with no confident D gene call. The DNA sequence follows: TGTGCCAGCAGCCCCTCTGCCCCCCCCACTGAAGCTTTCTTT. Translated, it reads CASSPSAPPTEAFF.